This T cell receptor (beta chain) emerged from a study of blood T cell repertoires in COVID-19. Looking at the study overall: Some COVID-19 samples were acute and others convalescent; all came from the United States, Italy and Spain. The analysed material was cDNA or gDNA that came from T cells, B-cell-depleted T cells, or PBMCs.

As originally analysed: By means of reference gene primer amplification, nucleated cell counts were estimated. Produced via immunoSEQ multiplex PCR; TCRdb's table is partial and in-frame only. The V and J calls and clone size come from that table; D and trimming were worked out from the DNA. This table has approximately 220,000 clones, approximately 86% appearing once. CDR1 is SEHNR and CDR2 is FQNEAQ in the germline V gene (reference sequence). The CDR3 runs 17 residues. V was pared by 4 bases and J by 1 base, with 4 bases of the junction left unmatched. Sample: peripheral blood. The clonotype was recovered from a man aged 35 to 55 with acute or convalescent COVID-19. This chain links TRBV7-9 with TRBJ2-3, with 14 bases identical to TRBD2. The CDR3 sequence is CASSSPGLAGGTDTQYF. For the CDR3, the DNA is TGTGCCAGCAGCTCTCCGGGACTAGCGGGAGGCACAGATACGCAGTATTTT.